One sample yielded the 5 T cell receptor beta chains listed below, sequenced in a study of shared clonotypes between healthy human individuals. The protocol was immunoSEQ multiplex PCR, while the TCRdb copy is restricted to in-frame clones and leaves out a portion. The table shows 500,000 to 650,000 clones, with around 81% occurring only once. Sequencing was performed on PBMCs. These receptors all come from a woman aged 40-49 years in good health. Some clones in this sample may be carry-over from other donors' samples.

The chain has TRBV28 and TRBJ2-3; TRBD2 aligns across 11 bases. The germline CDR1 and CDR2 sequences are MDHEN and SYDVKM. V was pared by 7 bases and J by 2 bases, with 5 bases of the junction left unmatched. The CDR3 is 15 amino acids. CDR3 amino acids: CASNLLAGDTDTQYF. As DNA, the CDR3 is TGTGCCAGCAACCTACTAGCGGGGGACACAGATACGCAGTATTTT.

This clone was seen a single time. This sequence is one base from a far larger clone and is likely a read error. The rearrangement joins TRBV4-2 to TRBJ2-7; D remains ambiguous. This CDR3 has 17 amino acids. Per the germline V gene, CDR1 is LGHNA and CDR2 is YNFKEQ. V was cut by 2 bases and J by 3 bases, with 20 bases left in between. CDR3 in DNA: TGTGCCAGCAGCCAATCGGTATCGCGGAAGATTCTCTACGAGCAGTACTTC. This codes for CASSQSVSRKILYEQYF.

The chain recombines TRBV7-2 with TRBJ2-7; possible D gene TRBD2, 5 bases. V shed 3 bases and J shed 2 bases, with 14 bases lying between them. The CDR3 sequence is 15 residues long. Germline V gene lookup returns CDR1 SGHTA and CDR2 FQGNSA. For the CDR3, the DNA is TGTGCCAGCAGCTTCGATACCGGGGTAGCCTACGAGCAGTACTTC. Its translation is CASSFDTGVAYEQYF.

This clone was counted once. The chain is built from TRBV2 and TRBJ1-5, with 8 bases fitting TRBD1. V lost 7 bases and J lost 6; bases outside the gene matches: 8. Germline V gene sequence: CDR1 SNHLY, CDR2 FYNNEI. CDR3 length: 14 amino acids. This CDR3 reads CASTPTGEAQPQHF. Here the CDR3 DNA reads TGTGCCAGCACCCCGACAGGGGAGGCTCAGCCCCAGCATTTT.

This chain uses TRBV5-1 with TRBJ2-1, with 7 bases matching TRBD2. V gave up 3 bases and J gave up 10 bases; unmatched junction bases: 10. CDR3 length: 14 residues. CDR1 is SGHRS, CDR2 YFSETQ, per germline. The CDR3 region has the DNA TGCGCCAGCAGCTCCAGCGGGGAGGGGTGGGAGCAGTTCTTC. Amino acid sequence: CASSSSGEGWEQFF.